This TCR beta chain was profiled in a study of OX40 agonist ivuxolimab in advanced cancers. Within the sample, this clone is medium-sized. Repertoires were generated with immunoSEQ multiplex PCR, while TCRdb's copy carries only in-frame clones and drops some. The sample shows tens of thousands of clones, roughly nine tenths of them seen only once. The V end was cut by 6 bases, the J end by 1 base, with 13 bases between. The germline V gene encodes CDR1 LGHNA and CDR2 YNFKEQ. This CDR3 has 15 residues. This receptor was taken from an adult with an advanced solid tumor such as melanoma, head and neck, liver or kidney cancer. Sequenced material: CD4+ or CD8+ T cells sorted from blood, taken in a trial of the OX40 agonist ivuxolimab. This chain links TRBV4-2 with TRBJ1-5; D is unresolved. In DNA form, the CDR3 reads TGTGCCAGCAGTGGGGTAGGGAGCAGCAATCAGCCCCAGCATTTT. As protein: CASSGVGSSNQPQHF.